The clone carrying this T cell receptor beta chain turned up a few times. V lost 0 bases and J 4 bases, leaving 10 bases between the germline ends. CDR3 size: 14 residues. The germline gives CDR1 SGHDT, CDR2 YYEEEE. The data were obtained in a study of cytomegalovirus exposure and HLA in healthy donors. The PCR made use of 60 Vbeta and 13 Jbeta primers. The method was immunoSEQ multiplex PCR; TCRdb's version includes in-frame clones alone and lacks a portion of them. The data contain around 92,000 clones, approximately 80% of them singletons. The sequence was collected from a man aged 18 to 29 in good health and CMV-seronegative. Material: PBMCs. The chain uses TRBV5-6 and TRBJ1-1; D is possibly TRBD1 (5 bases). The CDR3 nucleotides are TGTGCCAGCAGCTTGGGACAGCGTGGCACTGAAGCTTTCTTT. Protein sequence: CASSLGQRGTEAFF.